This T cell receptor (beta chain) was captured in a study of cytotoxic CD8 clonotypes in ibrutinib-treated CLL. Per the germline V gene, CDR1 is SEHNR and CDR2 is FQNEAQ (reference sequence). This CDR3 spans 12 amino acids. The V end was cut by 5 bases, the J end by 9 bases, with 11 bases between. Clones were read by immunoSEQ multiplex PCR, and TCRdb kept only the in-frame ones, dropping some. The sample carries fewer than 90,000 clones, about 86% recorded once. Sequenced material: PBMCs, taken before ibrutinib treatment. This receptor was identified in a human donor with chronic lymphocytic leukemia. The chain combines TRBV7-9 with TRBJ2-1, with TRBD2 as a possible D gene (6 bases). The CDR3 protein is CASSLQGGEQFF. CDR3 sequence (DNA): TGTGCCAGCAGCCTTCAGGGAGGTGAGCAGTTCTTC.